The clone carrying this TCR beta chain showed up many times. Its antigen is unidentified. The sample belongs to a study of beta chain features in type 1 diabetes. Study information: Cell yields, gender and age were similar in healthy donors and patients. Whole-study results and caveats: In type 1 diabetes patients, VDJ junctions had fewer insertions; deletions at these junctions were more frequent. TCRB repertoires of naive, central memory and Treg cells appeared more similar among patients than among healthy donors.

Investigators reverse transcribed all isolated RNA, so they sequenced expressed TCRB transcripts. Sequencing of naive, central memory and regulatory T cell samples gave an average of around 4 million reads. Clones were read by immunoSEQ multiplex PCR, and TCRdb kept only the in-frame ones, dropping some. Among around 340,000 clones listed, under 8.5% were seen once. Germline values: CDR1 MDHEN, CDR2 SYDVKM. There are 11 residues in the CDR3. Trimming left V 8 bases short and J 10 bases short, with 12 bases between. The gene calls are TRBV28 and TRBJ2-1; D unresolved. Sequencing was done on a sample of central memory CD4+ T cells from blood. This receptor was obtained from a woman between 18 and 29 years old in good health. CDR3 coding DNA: TGTGCCAGCCAGATAAGACGCGAGCAGTTCTTC. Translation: CASQIRREQFF.